The clone carrying this TCR beta chain was seen more than once but under ten times. V gave up 5 bases and J gave up 4 bases, with 7 bases separating them. The CDR3 length is 11 residues. The germline gives CDR1 SGHRS, CDR2 YFSETQ. TCRdb used MiXCR to reprocess the 5' RACE reads, holding one entry per CDR3 protein. The sample carries 35,000 to 50,000 distinct CDR3 sequences, 30% recorded once. This TCR derives from a female donor with breast cancer. The chain couples TRBV5-1 to TRBJ2-7, with D perhaps TRBD2 (5 bases). Sequencing input: tumor-infiltrating memory CD4+ T cells sorted from the breast tumor. Subset indicated: memory CD4+ T cells, CD4+CD45RO+CD25-. In DNA, the CDR3 is TGCGCCAGCAGACGGGAATACGAGCAGTACTTC. Residues: CASRREYEQYF.